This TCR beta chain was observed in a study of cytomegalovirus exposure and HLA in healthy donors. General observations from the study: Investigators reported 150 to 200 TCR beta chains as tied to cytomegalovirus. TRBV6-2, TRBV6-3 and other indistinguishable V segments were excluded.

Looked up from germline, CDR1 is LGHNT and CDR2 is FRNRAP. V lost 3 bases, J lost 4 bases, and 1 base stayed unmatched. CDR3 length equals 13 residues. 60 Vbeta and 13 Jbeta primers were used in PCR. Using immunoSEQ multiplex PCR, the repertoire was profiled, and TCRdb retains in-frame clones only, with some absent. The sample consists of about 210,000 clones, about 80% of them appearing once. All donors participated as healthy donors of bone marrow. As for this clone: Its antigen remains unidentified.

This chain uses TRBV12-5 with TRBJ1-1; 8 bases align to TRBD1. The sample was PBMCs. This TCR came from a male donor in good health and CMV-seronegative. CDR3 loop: CASGLQGGTEAFF. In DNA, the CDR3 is TGTGCTAGTGGTTTACAGGGGGGCACTGAAGCTTTCTTT.